Here is one T cell receptor beta chain with its context. These data originate in a study of OX40 agonist ivuxolimab in advanced cancers. Study background: Patients receiving dose escalation had hepatocellular carcinoma, melanoma, renal cell or head and neck cancer.

The CDR3 sequence is 13 residues long. V lost 6 bases and J lost 7, with 12 bases in between. CDR1 and CDR2 (germline): SNHLY, FYNNEI. The data were produced by immunoSEQ multiplex PCR, yet TCRdb's version contains in-frame clones alone and is incomplete. The sample has about 41,000 clones, around four fifths seen once. This sequence joins TRBV2 and TRBJ1-4, with D unclear. The specimen comprised CD4+ or CD8+ T cells sorted from blood, sampled in a trial of the OX40 agonist ivuxolimab. The receptor was isolated from an adult with an advanced solid tumor such as melanoma, head and neck, liver or kidney cancer. In DNA form, the CDR3 reads TGTGCCAGCAGGGGCGGGGAGATTGAAAAACTGTTTTTT. Amino acid sequence: CASRGGEIEKLFF.